One sample yielded the 25 T cell receptor beta chains listed below, sequenced in a study of T-cell memory formation after mild COVID-19. Via MiXCR, TCRdb re-called the 5' RACE reads, giving one row per CDR3 protein. The sample carries 45,000 to 55,000 distinct CDR3 sequences, 9.3% recorded once. Sequencing used PBMCs or a T cell subset sorted from them (not recorded which). The receptors were sampled from an adult woman who had mild COVID-19 (a few samples of this study predate the infection). Cell type and time point are not known.

The table lists this clonotype with many counts. This chain links TRBV12-3 or TRBV12-4 with TRBJ2-5; 7 positions agree with TRBD1. The CDR3 runs 14 residues. The V segment lost 2 bases and the J segment 2 bases; nucleotides outside the gene matches: 2. The CDR3 DNA reads TGTGCCAGCAGTTTACGGGACAGACAAGAGACCCAGTACTTC. It specifies CASSLRDRQETQYF.

This clonotype was detected many times. J is TRBJ1-3 and V is TRBV6-5; D is possibly TRBD1 (5 bases). From germline, CDR1 is MNHEY and CDR2 SVGAGI. V was trimmed by 2 bases and J by 0 bases, leaving 8 bases between them. The CDR3 totals 15 residues. The CDR3 nucleotides read TGTGCCAGCAGTTACGGGGGTATCTCTGGAAACACCATATATTTT. Residues: CASSYGGISGNTIYF.

This clonotype was seen a few times. This chain links TRBV24-1 with TRBJ2-5; TRBD1 aligns across 7 bases. Germline lookup yields CDR1 KGHDR and CDR2 SFDVKD. The CDR3 has 15 amino acids. After removal of 4 bases from V and 0 bases from J, the junction contained 4 bases not matched to a gene. As DNA, the CDR3 is TGTGCCACCAGTGAACTCGACAGGGACCAAGAGACCCAGTACTTC. It encodes CATSELDRDQETQYF.

The sample holds a few counts of this clonotype. V is TRBV11-2 and J is TRBJ2-1; the D gene is possibly TRBD1 (5 bases). CDR3 length: 14 residues. Germline loops: CDR1 SGHAT, CDR2 FQNNGV. The V end lost 6 bases, the J end lost 3 bases, and 12 bases lay between the germline ends. This chain's CDR3 is CASRPVQGYNEQFF. CDR3 DNA: TGTGCCAGCAGACCCGTCCAGGGCTACAATGAGCAGTTCTTC. The variable domain in full, with the rest retrieved from reference TRBV11-2 and TRBJ2-1, is EAGVAQSPRYKIIEKRQSVAFWCNPISGHATLYWYQQILGQGPKLLIQFQNNGVVDDSQLPKDRFSAERLKGVDSTLKIQPAKLEDSAVYLCASRPVQGYNEQFFGPGTRLTVL.

In this sample, this clonotype turned up many times. CDR3 nucleotides: TGCAGTGCGACTTCCAACAGGGACCCGACAGATACGCAGTATTTT. Protein: CSATSNRDPTDTQYF. The rearrangement joins TRBV20-1 to TRBJ2-3; D is perhaps TRBD1 (6 bases). This CDR3 is built from 15 residues. V lost 6 bases, J lost 3 bases, and 19 bases lay in between. Per the germline V gene, CDR1 is DFQATT and CDR2 is SNEGSKA (reference sequence).

This clonotype was seen at least ten times. The chain has TRBV12-3 or TRBV12-4 and TRBJ2-1, with D unresolved. The CDR3 runs 14 residues. The V end was cut by 7 bases, the J end by 0 bases, with 10 bases between. For the CDR3, the DNA is TGTGCCAGCATAAAAGGCGGCTCCTACAATGAGCAGTTCTTC. Translation gives CASIKGGSYNEQFF.

The chain recombines TRBV20-1 with TRBJ2-5; 14 bases are a match to TRBD2. V lost 5 bases to trimming and J lost 6 bases; unmatched junction nucleotides: 8. The CDR3 is 15 residues long. Germline V CDR1 and CDR2: DFQATT, SNEGSKA (reference sequence). The CDR3 region is CSAPLTSGGGKTQYF. In nucleotides, the CDR3 is TGCAGTGCTCCACTGACTAGCGGGGGGGGAAAGACCCAGTACTTC.

The table lists this clonotype with many counts. The V and J genes are TRBV5-6 and TRBJ2-5; D is ambiguous. Trimming stripped 2 bases from V and 0 bases from J, with 5 bases between. CDR1 is SGHDT, CDR2 YYEEEE, per germline. The CDR3 runs to 13 residues. This chain's CDR3 is CASSLRNQETQYF. The CDR3 bases are TGTGCCAGCAGCTTAAGGAACCAAGAGACCCAGTACTTC.

This sequence joins TRBV29-1 and TRBJ2-3; D is unresolved. CDR3 size: 11 residues. Germline V gene lookup returns CDR1 SQVTM and CDR2 ANQGSEA. Trimming took off 5 bases at V and 6 bases at J, with 9 bases between the two ends. The CDR3 sequence is CSVYLMDTQYF. Written as DNA, the CDR3 is TGCAGCGTTTACCTAATGGATACGCAGTATTTT.

This clonotype was recorded a few times. The chain has TRBV9 and TRBJ2-5, with D perhaps given as TRBD1 or TRBD2 (5 bases each). The germline V gene encodes CDR1 SGDLS and CDR2 YYNGEE. The CDR3 covers 15 residues. Trimming took off 3 bases at V and 5 bases at J, with 17 bases between the two ends. For the CDR3, the DNA is TGTGCCAGCAGCGCCCAACCTCAGGGACGCGAGACCCAGTACTTC. As protein: CASSAQPQGRETQYF.

This rearrangement joins TRBV7-9 to TRBJ1-2; D gene uncertain. Germline loops: CDR1 SEHNR, CDR2 FQNEAQ (reference sequence). This CDR3 comprises 17 residues. Trimming left V 1 base short and J 6 bases short, with 21 bases between. CDR3 DNA sequence: TGTGCCAGCAGCTTAGAGGGCTACTGGCGAAAAGGAGATGGCTACACCTTC. Translating gives CASSLEGYWRKGDGYTF.

This clonotype came up many times. This chain uses TRBV7-2 with TRBJ2-1; 7 bases match TRBD2. Germline-derived CDR1 and CDR2 are SGHTA and FQGNSA. The CDR3 is made up of 11 amino acids. V shed 3 bases, J shed 14 bases, and the junction held 4 bases outside the gene matches. CDR3 sequence (DNA): TGTGCCAGCAGCTTGATGCGGGAGAAGTTCTTC. It specifies CASSLMREKFF.

The CDR3 region is CASSLTHRALGANVLTF. The DNA for the CDR3 is TGTGCCAGCAGCTTAACCCACAGGGCTCTGGGGGCCAACGTCCTGACTTTC. J is TRBJ2-6 and V is TRBV7-3; TRBD1 is a possible D gene (6 bases). The V gene's germline CDR1 is SGHTA and CDR2 FQGTGA. V was pared by 0 bases and J by 4 bases, with 13 bases between. The CDR3 sequence is 17 residues long.

In this sample, this clonotype turned up a few times. This chain uses TRBV12-3 or TRBV12-4 with TRBJ1-1, with a possible D match to TRBD1 (5 bases). V dropped 2 bases and J dropped 6 bases, with 13 bases sitting between them. The CDR3 sequence is 14 residues long. The CDR3 DNA follows: TGTGCCAGCAGTTTAAGGAGTTGGGGCCCTGAAGCTTTCTTT. It specifies CASSLRSWGPEAFF.

This clonotype was counted a single time. J is TRBJ1-2 and V is TRBV20-1; D not resolved. Germline CDR1 reads DFQATT; CDR2 reads SNEGSKA (reference sequence). V gave up 1 base and J gave up 2 bases, with 8 bases separating them. This CDR3 region has 13 residues. Here the CDR3 reads CSARVGLNYGYTF. The CDR3 DNA is TGCAGTGCTAGAGTAGGACTGAACTATGGCTACACCTTC.

This rearrangement joins TRBV6-2 or TRBV6-3 to TRBJ2-7; D ambiguous. The V end was cut by 2 bases, the J end by 7 bases, with 15 bases between. CDR1 MNHEY and CDR2 SVGEGT come from the germline V gene. The CDR3 runs 14 residues. CDR3 in DNA: TGTGCCAGCAGTTACAGGGTCCCCCGTAGGGAGCAGTACTTC. It is translated as CASSYRVPRREQYF.

In this sample, this clonotype turned up a few times. For the CDR3, the DNA is TGCAGTGCTAAGGCGGGACAGGGGTCTCAGAATGAGCAGTTCTTC. Its protein is CSAKAGQGSQNEQFF. This chain connects TRBV20-1 to TRBJ2-1, with TRBD1 matching 10 bases. Germline CDR1 is DFQATT and CDR2 is SNEGSKA (reference sequence). The CDR3 contains 15 residues. The V and J ends lost 4 bases and 7 bases, in that order; junction bases with no gene match: 10.

The sample holds many counts of this clonotype. The chain has TRBV12-3 or TRBV12-4 and TRBJ2-7; unclear D gene. This CDR3 is built from 14 residues. Trimming shortened V by 3 bases and J by 2 bases, and 11 bases separated the two germline ends. In nucleotides, the CDR3 is TGTGCCAGCAGTTTCCAGCTCTCAACCTACGAGCAGTACTTC. Protein sequence: CASSFQLSTYEQYF.

The table lists this clonotype with many counts. The chain combines TRBV20-1 with TRBJ2-3; D is perhaps TRBD1 or TRBD2 (5 bases each). Between the trimmed V and J ends, which lost 3 bases and 4 bases, there was a span of 17 bases. The CDR3 consists of 15 residues. Per germline, CDR1 DFQATT and CDR2 SNEGSKA (reference sequence). The CDR3 region is CSASVRGNSADTQYF. For the CDR3, the DNA is TGCAGTGCTAGCGTCCGGGGCAATAGCGCAGATACGCAGTATTTT.

This sequence joins TRBV12-3 or TRBV12-4 and TRBJ1-1, with 7 bases identical to TRBD1. The CDR3 length is 12 residues. The J segment lost 8 bases and the V segment lost 6 bases, leaving 6 bases of the junction unmatched. CDR3 residues: CASSAGTVEAFF. The CDR3 region has the DNA TGTGCCAGCAGCGCCGGGACAGTAGAAGCTTTCTTT.

This clonotype has a count of ten or more. The chain combines TRBV7-2 with TRBJ2-5; perhaps D is TRBD1 or TRBD2 (6 bases each). Per the germline V gene, CDR1 is SGHTA and CDR2 is FQGNSA. The V end was cut by 1 base, the J end by 4 bases, with 13 bases between. The CDR3 sequence is 15 residues long. CDR3 nucleotide sequence: TGTGCCAGCAGCTTAGGGGGGGCGAGGGCAGAGACCCAGTACTTC. Translated, it gives CASSLGGARAETQYF.

The V and J genes are TRBV5-1 and TRBJ2-1; D remains unclear. Germline-derived CDR1 and CDR2 are SGHRS and YFSETQ. The CDR3 runs 15 residues. Trimming pared 0 bases from V and 6 bases from J, leaving 13 bases between. CDR3 bases: TGCGCCAGCAGCTTGGTACCAACACGGGCCAATGAGCAGTTCTTC. The encoded protein is CASSLVPTRANEQFF. The full variable domain, rest sourced from reference TRBV5-1 and TRBJ2-1, is KAGVTQTPRYLIKTRGQQVTLSCSPISGHRSVSWYQQTPGQGLQFLFEYFSETQRNKGNFPGRFSGRQFSNSRSEMNVSTLELGDSALYLCASSLVPTRANEQFFGPGTRLTVL.

This clonotype was seen only a few times. This rearrangement joins TRBV29-1 to TRBJ1-2; D gene ambiguous. This CDR3 comprises 14 residues. The germline gives CDR1 SQVTM, CDR2 ANQGSEA. V lost 1 base and J 2 bases, leaving 11 bases between the germline ends. CDR3 sequence: CSVEGGSSNYGYTF. DNA of the CDR3: TGCAGCGTTGAAGGTGGGTCCTCGAACTATGGCTACACCTTC.

This clonotype showed up just a few times. The CDR3 bases are TGTGCCAGCAGCGTAATTCTGGGCCTCCTCGACCACGAGCAGTACTTC. It is translated as CASSVILGLLDHEQYF. The chain employs TRBV6-1 and TRBJ2-7; D is unclear. This CDR3 comprises 16 residues. Germline loops: CDR1 MNHNS, CDR2 SASEGT. V was shortened by 6 bases and J by 5 bases, with 23 bases between the two germline ends.

The gene calls are TRBV5-5 and TRBJ1-5, with 8 bases fitting TRBD1. V shed 3 bases and J 2 bases; nucleotides not matched to a gene: 4. In germline, CDR1 is SGHKS, CDR2 YYEKEE (reference sequence). The CDR3 runs 15 residues. The CDR3, as DNA: TGTGCCAGCAGCTCGGACAGGGCTGGCAATCAGCCCCAGCATTTT. Protein sequence: CASSSDRAGNQPQHF.